The rows below give T cell receptor beta chains drawn from one sample of a study of beta chain features in type 1 diabetes. The protocol was immunoSEQ multiplex PCR, while the TCRdb copy is restricted to in-frame clones and leaves out a portion. The sample lists hundreds of thousands of clones; 14% were seen once. The sample consisted of naive CD4+ T cells from blood. The receptors stem from a man between 25 and 39 years old in good health. The CDR3 runs from the conserved cysteine through the conserved F or W.

len,v_gene,CDR3aa
15,TRBV11-3,CASSLSNSGANVLTF
20,TRBV9,CASSVDTGPLTSGRYNEQFF
12,TRBV9,CASSVRDSPLHF
13,TRBV15,CAKGQGSSEKLFF
12,TRBV12-5,CASGMGRGEQFF
14,TRBV7-2,CASSSMSGANVLTF
16,TRBV4-2,CASSQGRISGANVLTF
11,TRBV25-1,CASSEGYEQYF
13,TRBV7-8,CASSVDRAREQFF
15,TRBV9,CASSVGVQALSEQFF
11,TRBV4-3,CASSYGGTQYF